This TCR beta chain was sequenced for a study of shared clonotypes between healthy human individuals. The CDR3 totals 15 residues. Germline CDR1 SGHRS, CDR2 YFSETQ. V trimming: 4 bases; J trimming: 6 bases; junction bases outside the gene matches: 6. TCRdb's table, derived via immunoSEQ multiplex PCR, lists solely in-frame clones and lacks some. Here the sample spans some 2,500,000 clones, 92% being singletons. The chain combines TRBV5-1 with TRBJ2-2; TRBD1 matches at 10 bases. This sequence originates from a man aged 18 to 29 in good health. Some clones in this sample may be carry-over from other donors' samples. The material sequenced was naive CD4+ T cells from PBMCs. Subset in this sample: CD45RA+ positively selected. CDR3 nucleotides: TGCGCCAGCAGCCACGGGACAGGGGTTGCCGGGGAGCTGTTTTTT. Its protein product is CASSHGTGVAGELFF.